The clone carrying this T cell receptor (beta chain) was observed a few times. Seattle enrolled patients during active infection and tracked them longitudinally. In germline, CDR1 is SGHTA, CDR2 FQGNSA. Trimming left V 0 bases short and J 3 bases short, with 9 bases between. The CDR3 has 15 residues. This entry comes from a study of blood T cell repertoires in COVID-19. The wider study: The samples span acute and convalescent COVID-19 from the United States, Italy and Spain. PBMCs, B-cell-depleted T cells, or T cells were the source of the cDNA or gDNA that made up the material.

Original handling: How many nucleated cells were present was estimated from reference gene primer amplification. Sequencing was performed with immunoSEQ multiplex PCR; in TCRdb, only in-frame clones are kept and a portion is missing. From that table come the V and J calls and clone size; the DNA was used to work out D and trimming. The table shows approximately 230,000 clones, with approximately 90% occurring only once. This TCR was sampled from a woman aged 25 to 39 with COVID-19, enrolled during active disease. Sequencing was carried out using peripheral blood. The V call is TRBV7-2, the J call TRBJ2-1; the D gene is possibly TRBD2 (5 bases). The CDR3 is CASSLAPGDYNEQFF. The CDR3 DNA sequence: TGTGCCAGCAGCTTAGCCCCCGGGGACTACAATGAGCAGTTCTTC.